This T cell receptor (beta chain) was sequenced for a study of T cells in Graves' hyperthyroidism and ophthalmopathy. RNA transcripts yielded amplified TCR beta CDR3 regions. HTBI primers were the set used in a first-round RT-PCR of the TCR CDR3. TCRdb re-derived calls from the multiplex PCR reads in MiXCR, one entry per CDR3 protein. The sample carries 600,000 to 850,000 distinct CDR3 sequences, 18% recorded once. The CDR3 runs to 15 residues. Trimming stripped 3 bases from V and 0 bases from J, with 8 bases between. CDR1 and CDR2 from the germline V gene are MNHNS and SASEGT. The rearrangement joins TRBV6-1 to TRBJ2-2; no definite D call. The sequence came from a woman aged 50 to 60 with Graves' hyperthyroidism that later progressed to Graves' ophthalmopathy. Source material: blood. The CDR3 is CASSEGWANTGELFF. The CDR3 region has the DNA TGTGCCAGCAGTGAGGGTTGGGCGAACACCGGGGAGCTGTTTTTT.